These T cell receptor beta chains were read from a single sample in a study of T cells in Graves' hyperthyroidism and ophthalmopathy. TCRdb re-derived calls from the multiplex PCR reads in MiXCR, one entry per CDR3 protein. Of around 360,000 distinct CDR3 sequences in the sample, roughly 15% were seen once. The material sequenced was blood. Receptors originate from a woman in her sixties or seventies with Graves' ophthalmopathy. Both conserved end residues are part of each CDR3. The D gene is left open where the match is weak. Clone size appears in some rows only: once, few, many, or a class for an expanded clone.

TRBJ2-2	.	TRBV7-2	many	TGTGCCAGCAGCTTAGCCAGAGGGGAGCTGTTTTTT	CASSLARGELFF
TRBJ2-7	TRBD1	TRBV7-6	many	TGTGCCAGCAGCTTATACAGGGACAGACCCGAGCAGTACTTC	CASSLYRDRPEQYF
TRBJ1-1	.	TRBV7-9	many	TGTGCCAGCAGCTTAGGGGGCTGGAACGCTGAAGCTTTCTTT	CASSLGGWNAEAFF
TRBJ2-2	TRBD1	TRBV5-4	.	TGTGCCAGCAGCATTCACAGGGGGGACACCGGGGAGCTGTTTTTT	CASSIHRGDTGELFF
TRBJ2-2	.	TRBV28	.	TGTGCCAGCAGCGGACCGTTTAGTTCCGGGGAGCTGTTTTTT	CASSGPFSSGELFF
TRBJ2-7	TRBD1	TRBV28	.	TGTGCCAGCAGTTGGACAGGGGGTGACGAGCAGTACTTC	CASSWTGGDEQYF
TRBJ1-3	TRBD1	TRBV2	.	TGTGCCAGCAACAGACAGGGGATCTCTGGAAACACCATATATTTT	CASNRQGISGNTIYF
TRBJ2-1	TRBD2	TRBV7-2	many	TGTGCCAGCAGCTTAGCCAGCACTAGCGGGGGCTACAATGAGCAGTTCTTC	CASSLASTSGGYNEQFF
TRBJ2-6	.	TRBV12-3/TRBV12-4	many	TGTGCCAGCAGAGTTTCGAGACTAACCAACGTCCTGACTTTC	CASRVSRLTNVLTF
TRBJ2-2	.	TRBV4-1	.	TGCGCCAGCAGCCAAGATGTAACCGGGGAGCTGTTTTTT	CASSQDVTGELFF
TRBJ1-3	.	TRBV6-1	many	TGTGCCAGCAGTTGGGGAAACAGGGCTGGAAACACCATATATTTT	CASSWGNRAGNTIYF
TRBJ2-3	.	TRBV7-3	many	TGTGCCAGCAGCGGCCCTTACACAGATACGCAGTATTTT	CASSGPYTDTQYF
TRBJ2-7	TRBD2	TRBV28	many	TGTGCCAGCAGAATAGCGGGAGATTCTTACGAGCAGTACTTC	CASRIAGDSYEQYF
TRBJ1-4	.	TRBV7-2	many	TGTGCCAGCAGCTTAGTAGGAGGAGGACTGTTTTTT	CASSLVGGGLFF
TRBJ2-7	TRBD2	TRBV11-2	.	TGTGCCAGCAGCTTAGTTGGGACTAGCGAGTCCTACGAGCAGTACTTC	CASSLVGTSESYEQYF